This TCR beta chain was recovered during a study of blood T cell repertoires in COVID-19. Trimming removed 2 bases at V and 3 bases at J, with 11 bases between. Looked up from germline, CDR1 is MNHEY and CDR2 is SMNVEV (reference sequence). The CDR3 covers 14 residues. Produced via immunoSEQ multiplex PCR; TCRdb's table is partial and in-frame only. The sample shows about 49,000 clones, approximately 85% of them seen only once. The sample consisted of peripheral blood. J is TRBJ2-7 and V is TRBV27, with no clear D. The TCR originated in a human donor in a cohort sampled during active COVID-19. The CDR3 loop reads CASSLKPLSYEQYF. The CDR3 DNA is TGTGCCAGCAGTTTAAAACCACTGAGCTACGAGCAGTACTTC.